This T cell receptor beta chain was sequenced for a study of cytomegalovirus exposure and HLA in healthy donors. Although they were nominally healthy when sampled, donors likely had unrecorded immune exposures. This clone was detected once. Its cognate antigen is unknown. Primers: 60 Vbeta forward and 13 Jbeta reverse. TCRdb keeps only in-frame clones here, not all; method: immunoSEQ multiplex PCR. The data hold around 120,000 clones, with roughly four fifths observed a single time. The V and J ends lost 4 bases and 0 bases, in that order; junction bases with no gene match: 7. Germline V gene lookup returns CDR1 SGHRS and CDR2 YFSETQ. This CDR3 comprises 16 residues. Study-wide results and limits: Most of the CMV-associated TCR beta chains (in a later analysis) appeared to be HLA-restricted. Across HLA loci, a later analysis found differing TCR association rates, with DRB1 most and HLA-C fewest.

The TCR originated in a woman in her late teens or twenties in good health and CMV-seronegative. The chain links TRBV5-1 to TRBJ1-3, with 7 bases aligning to TRBD1. Sequencing was performed on PBMCs. CDR3 nucleotide sequence: TGCGCCAGCAGCATGGGACAGCTCAACTCTGGAAACACCATATATTTT. It codes for CASSMGQLNSGNTIYF.